The 19 T cell receptor beta chains presented below share a single source sample, sequenced in a study of blood T cell repertoires in COVID-19. Profiling relied on immunoSEQ multiplex PCR, and the TCRdb table lists in-frame clones only, not all of them. The sample includes roughly 100,000 clones, 91% of them seen just once. Sequencing was done on a sample of peripheral blood. These receptors all come from a man between 18 and 35 years old with acute or convalescent COVID-19.

The V gene is TRBV6-5, the J gene TRBJ1-1, with unresolved D. This CDR3 has 13 amino acids. Trimming cost V 7 bases and J 4 bases, with 13 bases left between them. Germline V gene data show CDR1 as MNHEY and CDR2 as SVGAGI. CDR3 DNA: TGTGCCAGCAACGCGGGGTGGGGCACTGAAGCTTTCTTT. Translated: CASNAGWGTEAFF.

The chain employs TRBV19 and TRBJ1-2, with D possibly being TRBD1 (6 bases). Deletions cut 3 bases from V and 2 bases from J, with 10 bases between. The CDR3 contains 14 residues. Per germline, CDR1 LNHDA and CDR2 SQIVND (reference sequence). CDR3 sequence: CASSIRGVNYGYTF. The CDR3 bases are TGTGCCAGTAGTATCAGGGGAGTCAACTATGGCTACACCTTC.

CDR3 sequence reads: CASSIPSGRITGELFF. In DNA, the CDR3 is TGTGCCAGTAGTATCCCCAGCGGGAGGATCACCGGGGAGCTGTTTTTT. The gene calls are TRBV19 and TRBJ2-2, with 9 bases identical to TRBD2. The CDR3 spans 16 residues. The V gene's germline CDR1 is LNHDA and CDR2 SQIVND (reference sequence). V trimming: 3 bases; J trimming: 4 bases; junction bases outside the gene matches: 6.

The rearrangement joins TRBV11-2 to TRBJ1-3; D unclear. V lost 2 bases to trimming and J lost 4 bases, with 12 bases between them. Germline V lookup: CDR1 SGHAT, CDR2 FQNNGV. The CDR3 loop spans 15 amino acids. The chain's CDR3 is CASSLSYDRGNTIYF. CDR3 nucleotides: TGTGCCAGCAGCTTATCGTATGATAGAGGAAACACCATATATTTT. Variable domain in full (rest from reference TRBV11-2 and TRBJ1-3): EAGVAQSPRYKIIEKRQSVAFWCNPISGHATLYWYQQILGQGPKLLIQFQNNGVVDDSQLPKDRFSAERLKGVDSTLKIQPAKLEDSAVYLCASSLSYDRGNTIYFGEGSWLTVV.

This clone occurred once. The chain carries TRBV3-1 (or the pseudogene TRBV3-2) and TRBJ2-2; 11 positions agree with TRBD2. The CDR3 consists of 19 residues. Germline loops: CDR1 LGHDT, CDR2 YNNKEL (reference sequence). V gave up 1 base and J gave up 2 bases; unmatched junction bases: 9. The CDR3 DNA reads as TGTGCCAGCAGCCAAGTTTTGTCTAGCGGGGGGATAAACACCGGGGAGCTGTTTTTT. It yields the protein CASSQVLSSGGINTGELFF.

This rearrangement joins TRBV7-8 to TRBJ1-6, with 7 positions matching TRBD1. The CDR3 loop spans 15 amino acids. V was clipped by 4 bases and J by 5 bases; unmatched bases: 5. The germline CDR1 and CDR2 sequences are SGHVS and FQNEAQ. The CDR3 is CASSSWDSHNSPLHF. The CDR3 nucleotides are TGTGCCAGCAGCTCCTGGGACAGCCATAATTCACCCCTCCACTTT.

This chain links TRBV29-1 with TRBJ2-5; 7 bases line up with TRBD1. Germline values: CDR1 SQVTM, CDR2 ANQGSEA. CDR3 length equals 15 residues. V shed 7 bases and J 0 bases; nucleotides not matched to a gene: 11. The DNA of the CDR3 is TGCAGCGCCTGCCCCATGACAGGGAACCAAGAGACCCAGTACTTC. Its protein is CSACPMTGNQETQYF.

The chain carries TRBV7-8 and TRBJ1-1; possible D gene TRBD1, 6 bases. The V and J ends lost 5 bases and 1 base respectively, with 17 bases between them. Germline CDR1 is SGHVS and CDR2 is FQNEAQ. The CDR3 sequence is 16 residues long. CDR3 DNA: TGTGCCAGCAGCCTGATCGTGGGGACACCGAACACTGAAGCTTTCTTT. Its protein is CASSLIVGTPNTEAFF. Complete variable domain (other parts from reference TRBV7-8 and TRBJ1-1): GAGVSQSPRYKVAKRGQDVALRCDPISGHVSLFWYQQALGQGPEFLTYFQNEAQLDKSGLPSDRFFAERPEGSVSTLKIQRTQQEDSAVYLCASSLIVGTPNTEAFFGQGTRLTVV.

V usage is TRBV5-1 and J usage is TRBJ2-3, with 7 bases lining up with TRBD2. Looked up from germline, CDR1 is SGHRS and CDR2 is YFSETQ. Trimming removed 4 bases from V and 0 bases from J; junction bases left unmatched: 11. The CDR3 covers 17 residues. CDR3 protein: CASSAGASAGSTDTQYF. Written as DNA, the CDR3 is TGCGCCAGCAGCGCGGGAGCCTCGGCGGGGAGCACAGATACGCAGTATTTT. Supplemented by reference TRBV5-1 and TRBJ2-3, the full variable domain reads KAGVTQTPRYLIKTRGQQVTLSCSPISGHRSVSWYQQTPGQGLQFLFEYFSETQRNKGNFPGRFSGRQFSNSRSEMNVSTLELGDSALYLCASSAGASAGSTDTQYFGPGTRLTVL.

The chain employs TRBV2 and TRBJ1-5; D uncertain. This CDR3 contains 12 residues. Germline values: CDR1 SNHLY, CDR2 FYNNEI. Trimming took 8 bases from V and 2 from J, leaving 7 bases between them. The CDR3 here is CASGRGNQPQHF. DNA of the CDR3: TGTGCCAGCGGTCGGGGCAATCAGCCCCAGCATTTT.

This chain uses TRBV25-1 with TRBJ2-2, with TRBD2 matching 9 bases. Germline assignment: CDR1 MGHDK and CDR2 SYGVNS. The CDR3 is 18 amino acids. The trim removed 2 bases at V and 7 bases at J, leaving 14 bases unmatched. In DNA form, the CDR3 reads TGTGCCAGCAGTGAACTCCCGGGAAGAGCGGGAGGAGGCGGGGAGCTGTTTTTT. As protein: CASSELPGRAGGGGELFF.

The sample holds one count of this clone. The chain employs TRBV6-5 and TRBJ2-4, with 9 nucleotides matching TRBD1. V was clipped by 8 bases and J by 13 bases; unmatched bases: 15. The CDR3 is 14 amino acids. The germline V gene encodes CDR1 MNHEY and CDR2 SVGAGI. The CDR3, as DNA: TGTGCCAGCTTGACAACCGGGACAGGGTTGGGACAGTACTTC. Amino acid sequence: CASLTTGTGLGQYF.

A few counts support this clone. The CDR3 DNA reads TGCGCCAGCAGCTCGGGGGACTACGAGCAGTACTTC. Translated: CASSSGDYEQYF. This chain uses TRBV5-1 with TRBJ2-7, with D possibly being TRBD2 (6 bases). CDR1 SGHRS and CDR2 YFSETQ come from the germline V gene. The CDR3 length is 12 residues. Trimming cost V 3 bases and J 3 bases, with 7 bases left between them.

The gene calls are TRBV7-9 and TRBJ1-4; possible D gene TRBD1, 5 bases. V lost 2 bases and J lost 5, with 9 bases in between. Germline-derived CDR1 and CDR2 are SEHNR and FQNEAQ (reference sequence). The CDR3 runs to 14 residues. In DNA, the CDR3 is TGTGCCAGCAGCTTATTTGGGGGGAATGAAAAACTGTTTTTT. Amino acid sequence: CASSLFGGNEKLFF.

This chain connects TRBV3-1 (or the pseudogene TRBV3-2) to TRBJ1-2, with TRBD1 matching 8 bases. Germline values: CDR1 LGHDT, CDR2 YNNKEL (reference sequence). The CDR3 runs 15 residues. V dropped 2 bases and J dropped 7; count of bases not matched to a gene: 9. CDR3 DNA: TGTGCCAGCAGCCAAATGTCAGGGGGCGCGGGTGGCTACACCTTC. Its translation is CASSQMSGGAGGYTF.

This chain links TRBV18 with TRBJ1-5; D is perhaps TRBD1 (6 bases). The CDR3 contains 15 residues. Germline CDR1 and CDR2: KGHSH and LQKENI. V was pared by 5 bases and J by 5 bases, with 16 bases between. CDR3 DNA: TGTGCCAGCTCAGCCCAAAGGGGGAGTGATCAGCCCCAGCATTTT. Translated, it gives CASSAQRGSDQPQHF.

The V gene is TRBV27, the J gene TRBJ1-2; 11 nucleotides align to TRBD1. CDR1 is MNHEY and CDR2 is SMNVEV in the germline V gene (reference sequence). J gave up 8 bases and V 4 bases, and 12 bases lay outside the gene matches. CDR3 length equals 16 residues. The CDR3 DNA sequence: TGTGCCAGCAGTTCCATTGGGGTCGGGACAGGGGGGGGCTACACCTTC. Translation: CASSSIGVGTGGGYTF.

The genes are TRBV18 and TRBJ1-1; 8 bases are a match to TRBD1. V was clipped by 3 bases and J by 3 bases; unmatched bases: 12. CDR1 KGHSH and CDR2 LQKENI come from the germline V gene. This CDR3 region has 17 residues. CDR3 bases: TGTGCCAGCTCACCCCTCGGGACAGGCAACTTCTACACTGAAGCTTTCTTT. Protein: CASSPLGTGNFYTEAFF.

This sequence joins TRBV19 and TRBJ1-2; D not resolved. V gave up 3 bases and J gave up 6 bases, with 14 bases separating them. The CDR3 spans 14 residues. CDR1 LNHDA and CDR2 SQIVND come from the germline V gene (reference sequence). Written as DNA, the CDR3 is TGTGCCAGTAGTATGAATCGTCCCCTAAATGGCTACACCTTC. Residues: CASSMNRPLNGYTF.